This T cell receptor (beta chain) was found in a study of cytomegalovirus exposure and HLA in healthy donors. Study-wide points: Most of the TCR beta V segments (in an earlier analysis) were productive either about 90% or about 30% of the time. CMV antigen specificity of three CMV-associated chains was confirmed in vitro. No immune exposure information besides CMV serostatus was available.

The PCR contained 60 Vbeta and 13 Jbeta primers. Per the original methods: Counted up in a later analysis, unique TCR beta chains came to about 80 million, with around 11 million shared. The repertoire was sequenced with immunoSEQ multiplex PCR; TCRdb's copy has only in-frame clones and lacks some. That table furnishes V, J and clone size, whereas the DNA furnished D and trimming. The data show some 81,000 clones, 72% seen once. For this clone: Its antigen is still unknown.

Trimming stripped 4 bases from V and 7 bases from J, with 13 bases between. CDR1 and CDR2 (germline): SEHNR, FQNEAQ (reference sequence). This CDR3 region has 14 residues. This receptor was obtained from a woman aged 40 to 50 in good health and CMV-seropositive. The source material was PBMCs. V gene TRBV7-9 combines with J gene TRBJ1-4; D remains unclear. DNA of the CDR3: TGTGCCAGCAGCTACCCTGTCGGAGGTGAAAAACTGTTTTTT. This encodes CASSYPVGGEKLFF.